This is a list of T cell receptor beta chains from one sample in a study of cytomegalovirus exposure and HLA in healthy donors. Using immunoSEQ multiplex PCR, the repertoire was profiled, and TCRdb retains in-frame clones only, with some absent. This repertoire shows more than 45,000 clones, 89% found once; its top ten account for about 16%. Input material: PBMCs. The receptors come from a woman between 18 and 30 years old in good health and CMV-seronegative. Both conserved end residues are part of each CDR3. D genes are given only for firm matches. The size entry is marked missing in some rows and otherwise reads once, few, many or a size class.

V gene	D gene	clone size	J gene	CDR3 protein	CDR3 DNA
TRBV27	TRBD2	NA	TRBJ2-7	CASSLNPGRADSYEQYF	TGTGCCAGCAGTCTAAACCCGGGGAGGGCCGATTCCTACGAGCAGTACTTC
TRBV9	NA	once	TRBJ2-2	CASSVAGSGELFF	TGTGCCAGCAGCGTAGCAGGATCCGGGGAGCTGTTTTTT
TRBV4-1	NA	NA	TRBJ1-2	CASSQTLLPGQSDGYTF	TGCGCCAGCAGCCAAACACTTTTACCGGGACAATCTGATGGCTACACCTTC
TRBV7-9	TRBD2	NA	TRBJ2-7	CASSPFSGTEQYF	TGTGCCAGCAGCCCCTTTAGCGGGACCGAGCAGTACTTC
TRBV30	NA	NA	TRBJ1-5	CAWSGTGRGNQPQHF	TGTGCCTGGAGTGGCACAGGACGAGGTAATCAGCCCCAGCATTTT
TRBV7-9	TRBD1	once	TRBJ2-5	CASSRTTGSGETQYF	TGTGCCAGCAGCCGGACGACAGGGAGCGGAGAGACCCAGTACTTC
TRBV6-5	TRBD2	NA	TRBJ2-1	CASSYRRGSSYNEQFF	TGTGCCAGCAGTTACCGGCGGGGGAGCTCCTACAATGAGCAGTTCTTC
TRBV5-1	NA	NA	TRBJ1-1	CASSSDMNTEAFF	TGCGCCAGCAGCTCAGACATGAACACTGAAGCTTTCTTT
TRBV9	NA	NA	TRBJ1-2	CASSASGENYGYTF	TGTGCCAGCAGCGCCAGCGGCGAAAACTATGGCTACACCTTC
TRBV28	TRBD2	NA	TRBJ2-5	CASKGGREFRETQYF	TGTGCCAGCAAGGGAGGGCGGGAGTTTCGTGAGACCCAGTACTTC
TRBV18	NA	NA	TRBJ2-4	CASSPIQGPKNIQYF	TGTGCCAGCTCACCCATACAGGGACCCAAAAACATTCAGTACTTC
TRBV7-9	TRBD2	NA	TRBJ2-1	CASSRGGSSYNEQFF	TGTGCCAGCAGCCGGGGGGGGAGCTCCTACAATGAGCAGTTCTTC
TRBV19	TRBD2	NA	TRBJ2-2	CASSTGLARNLGELFF	TGTGCCAGTAGTACGGGACTAGCTAGGAACCTCGGGGAGCTGTTTTTT
TRBV5-1	NA	NA	TRBJ2-1	CASREEGGPRYNEQFF	TGCGCCAGCAGAGAAGAAGGAGGGCCACGGTACAATGAGCAGTTCTTC
TRBV7-3	NA	NA	TRBJ2-1	CASSSRGTYNEQFF	TGTGCCAGCAGCTCCCGGGGTACCTACAATGAGCAGTTCTTC
TRBV6-4	NA	NA	TRBJ2-1	CASSDSYRVRDNEQFF	TGTGCCAGCAGTGACTCTTACAGGGTAAGGGACAATGAGCAGTTCTTC
TRBV5-1	TRBD1	NA	TRBJ2-7	CASSPGDRGRSYEQYF	TGCGCCAGCAGCCCAGGGGACAGGGGGCGCTCCTACGAGCAGTACTTC
TRBV28	NA	NA	TRBJ1-2	CASSPPGTPFGYTF	TGTGCCAGCAGTCCTCCCGGGACACCGTTCGGCTACACCTTC
TRBV4-1	TRBD2	NA	TRBJ2-5	CASSQVGLGRETQYF	TGCGCCAGCAGCCAAGTGGGACTAGGTCGGGAGACCCAGTACTTC
TRBV6-5	NA	NA	TRBJ1-5	CASSYSKGQPQHF	TGTGCCAGCAGTTACTCGAAGGGGCAGCCCCAGCATTTT
TRBV2	TRBD1	NA	TRBJ1-2	CASSQGQGYGYTF	TGTGCCAGCAGTCAGGGACAGGGGTATGGCTACACCTTC
TRBV5-1	TRBD1	NA	TRBJ1-2	CASSLTGGGGYTF	TGCGCCAGCAGCTTGACAGGGGGAGGTGGCTACACCTTC
TRBV9	TRBD1	NA	TRBJ1-2	CASSVGTGVTGYGYTF	TGTGCCAGCAGCGTGGGGACAGGGGTTACGGGCTATGGCTACACCTTC
TRBV6-6	TRBD2	NA	TRBJ2-1	CASSYSTSGYNEQFF	TGTGCCAGCAGTTACTCGACTAGCGGGTACAATGAGCAGTTCTTC
TRBV7-9	NA	once	TRBJ1-4	CASSLVEGTNEKLFF	TGTGCCAGCAGCTTAGTTGAGGGAACTAATGAAAAACTGTTTTTT
TRBV6-5	NA	NA	TRBJ1-3	CASSYAGGTIYF	TGTGCCAGCAGTTACGCGGGCGGCACCATATATTTT
TRBV27	NA	NA	TRBJ1-1	CASSQGRNTEAFF	TGTGCCAGCAGCCAGGGGCGTAACACTGAAGCTTTCTTT
TRBV4-2	TRBD2	NA	TRBJ2-3	CASSQDPPQRGGTDTQYF	TGTGCCAGCAGCCAAGATCCCCCTCAGCGGGGGGGCACCGATACGCAGTATTTT
TRBV25-1	NA	NA	TRBJ1-1	CASSLGAETEAFF	TGTGCCAGCAGTTTGGGGGCTGAAACTGAAGCTTTCTTT
TRBV29-1	TRBD2	NA	TRBJ2-1	CSVLTSGAYNEQFF	TGCAGCGTCCTGACTAGCGGAGCCTACAATGAGCAGTTCTTC
TRBV7-6	NA	NA	TRBJ2-1	CASSPDGGLGEQFF	TGTGCCAGCAGCCCAGACGGCGGTCTCGGTGAGCAGTTCTTC
TRBV29-1	NA	once	TRBJ2-2	CSVVGPHTGELFF	TGCAGCGTTGTGGGCCCGCACACCGGGGAGCTGTTTTTT
TRBV5-1	NA	NA	TRBJ1-4	CASSSGRGEEKLFF	TGCGCCAGCAGCTCGGGGAGGGGAGAGGAAAAACTGTTTTTT
TRBV11-1	NA	NA	TRBJ2-5	CASSRRRGREQETQYF	TGTGCCAGCAGCCGGAGGCGGGGCAGAGAACAAGAGACCCAGTACTTC
TRBV9	TRBD1	NA	TRBJ1-4	CASSSTGGYEKLFF	TGTGCCAGCTCCTCGACAGGGGGGTATGAAAAACTGTTTTTT
TRBV4-1	TRBD2	NA	TRBJ2-4	CASSHGLARGDGGIQYF	TGCGCCAGCAGCCACGGTCTCGCGCGGGGGGACGGTGGCATTCAGTACTTC
TRBV29-1	NA	NA	TRBJ2-7	CSVREGGGSYEQYF	TGCAGCGTACGAGAGGGTGGCGGATCCTACGAGCAGTACTTC
TRBV5-1	NA	NA	TRBJ2-4	CASSLEAGLDIQYF	TGCGCCAGCAGCTTGGAAGCAGGGCTAGACATTCAGTACTTC
TRBV5-1	TRBD1	NA	TRBJ2-7	CASSWTGGLTSYEQYF	TGCGCCAGCAGCTGGACAGGGGGCCTTACCTCCTACGAGCAGTACTTC
TRBV5-8	NA	NA	TRBJ1-5	CASSLAQRGQPQHF	TGTGCCAGCAGCTTGGCCCAGCGGGGACAGCCCCAGCATTTT
TRBV2	TRBD1	few	TRBJ1-2	CATGTEGYTF	TGTGCCACCGGGACAGAAGGCTACACCTTC
TRBV19	NA	NA	TRBJ2-7	CASSISPRQLYEQYF	TGTGCCAGTAGTATCTCCCCCAGACAGCTCTACGAGCAGTACTTC
TRBV30	TRBD1	NA	TRBJ1-1	CAWSVGTAGEAFF	TGTGCCTGGAGTGTGGGGACAGCCGGGGAAGCTTTCTTT
TRBV25-1	NA	NA	TRBJ2-3	CASSEEGSTDTQYF	TGTGCCAGCAGTGAAGAGGGCAGCACAGATACGCAGTATTTT
TRBV18	NA	NA	TRBJ2-7	CASSPGSSYEQYF	TGTGCCAGCTCACCTGGGAGCTCCTACGAGCAGTACTTC
TRBV28	TRBD2	NA	TRBJ2-7	CASSSLAGVNEQYF	TGTGCCAGCAGCTCCCTAGCGGGAGTCAACGAGCAGTACTTC
TRBV5-3	TRBD1	NA	TRBJ1-1	CARSLWQGASDTEAFF	TGTGCCAGAAGCTTGTGGCAGGGGGCGAGTGACACTGAAGCTTTCTTT
TRBV14	TRBD2	NA	TRBJ2-7	CASSQTREVPYEQYF	TGTGCCAGCAGCCAGACTCGGGAGGTTCCGTACGAGCAGTACTTC
TRBV11-1	NA	NA	TRBJ2-7	CASSRSSYEQYF	TGTGCCAGCAGCCGCAGCTCCTACGAGCAGTACTTC
TRBV6-1	NA	NA	TRBJ1-3	CASSDLDRPTIYF	TGTGCCAGCAGTGACTTAGACAGACCCACCATATATTTT
TRBV21-1	NA	NA	TRBJ1-1	CASSKVQVENTEAFF	TGTGCCAGCAGCAAAGTTCAGGTGGAGAACACTGAAGCTTTCTTT
TRBV2	TRBD2	NA	TRBJ2-5	CASSVGLAGETQYF	TGTGCCAGCAGTGTTGGACTAGCGGGAGAGACCCAGTACTTC
TRBV19	NA	NA	TRBJ1-6	CASSGRAGNSPLHF	TGTGCCAGTAGTGGCCGGGCGGGAAATTCACCCCTCCACTTT
TRBV20-1	NA	many	TRBJ1-1	CSAIARGAFF	TGCAGTGCCATCGCGCGAGGAGCTTTCTTT
TRBV7-2	NA	NA	TRBJ1-1	CASSPSPDHSGAFF	TGTGCCAGCAGCCCAAGTCCGGACCACAGCGGAGCTTTCTTT